A single sample is the source of the 29 T cell receptor beta chains below, sequenced in a study of T-cell reconstitution after alpha-beta-depleted transplantation in children. Unique molecular identifiers tagged the TCRbeta library. In TCRdb, the PCR reads were re-called with MiXCR into one record per CDR3 protein. The table has around 200,000 distinct CDR3 sequences, about 6.4% seen once. The sample consisted of PBMCs from the stem cell graft donor, taken from the stem cell graft. These receptors came from a human donor who donated a stem cell graft to a child with Wiskott-Aldrich syndrome.

This clonotype was detected ten times or more. This rearrangement joins TRBV12-3 or TRBV12-4 to TRBJ2-7; 8 bases are a match to TRBD1. The J segment lost 2 bases and the V segment lost 6 bases, leaving 9 bases of the junction unmatched. The CDR3 has 15 residues. DNA of the CDR3: TGTGCCAGCAGGGCCCCCGGGACAGGAGCCTACGAGCAGTACTTC. It translates to CASRAPGTGAYEQYF.

In its sample, this clonotype was seen many times. V is TRBV20-1 and J is TRBJ2-1; 11 bases are a match to TRBD2. Germline values: CDR1 DFQATT, CDR2 SNEGSKA (reference sequence). This CDR3 contains 15 residues. J lost 8 bases, V lost 6 bases, and 12 bases had no gene match. The DNA of the CDR3 is TGCAGTGCCACCCTTGATAGCGGGAGGGCCGATGAGCAGTTCTTC. It specifies CSATLDSGRADEQFF.

This CDR3 reads CASSAGQTYEQYF. The CDR3 DNA reads as TGTGCCAGCAGCGCGGGACAGACCTACGAGCAGTACTTC. The V call is TRBV7-2, the J call TRBJ2-7; a weak D match, TRBD1 (7 bases). This CDR3 comprises 13 residues. V lost 5 bases, J lost 2 bases, and 10 bases lay in between. The germline gives CDR1 SGHTA, CDR2 FQGNSA.

This clonotype was detected ten times or more. This chain uses TRBV29-1 with TRBJ1-3; 8 nucleotides match TRBD1. The CDR3 extends over 14 amino acids. Losses at the gene ends were 6 bases for V and 2 bases for J; bases not matched to a gene: 6. CDR1 and CDR2 (germline): SQVTM, ANQGSEA. The CDR3 coding sequence is TGCAGCGTCCGAGGACAGGGCGCTGGAAACACCATATATTTT. Protein: CSVRGQGAGNTIYF.

Many counts were recorded for this clonotype. J is TRBJ2-5 and V is TRBV12-3 or TRBV12-4, with 11 bases that match TRBD2. Losses at the gene ends were 1 base for V and 9 bases for J; bases not matched to a gene: 10. The CDR3 is 16 amino acids. CDR3: CASSLVLAGGQGAQYF. For the CDR3, the DNA is TGTGCCAGCAGTTTAGTTCTAGCGGGAGGCCAAGGGGCCCAGTACTTC.

This clonotype was recorded at least ten times. This chain links TRBV12-3 or TRBV12-4 with TRBJ1-3; unclear D gene. V was cut by 2 bases and J by 4 bases, with 18 bases left in between. The CDR3 has 17 residues. The CDR3 region has the DNA TGTGCCAGCAGTTTATATCACAGTTCGAGGACGGGAAACACCATATATTTT. Its protein product is CASSLYHSSRTGNTIYF.

This chain joins TRBV3-1 and TRBJ1-1, with no clear D. The CDR3 loop spans 13 amino acids. V was cut by 3 bases and J by 3 bases, with 8 bases left in between. CDR1 is LGHDT and CDR2 is YNNKEL in the germline V gene (reference sequence). In DNA form, the CDR3 reads TGTGCCAGCAGCCAGAGGTTGGACACTGAAGCTTTCTTT. Residues: CASSQRLDTEAFF.

This clonotype was counted many times. The chain employs TRBV5-1 and TRBJ2-1; D is undetermined. Between the trimmed V and J ends, which lost 0 bases and 0 bases, there was a span of 7 bases. Germline V gene data show CDR1 as SGHRS and CDR2 as YFSETQ. This CDR3 comprises 15 residues. CDR3 sequence (DNA): TGCGCCAGCAGCTTGGATTTGAGCTCCTACAATGAGCAGTTCTTC. Encoded protein: CASSLDLSSYNEQFF.

This clonotype has at least ten counts. This chain joins TRBV20-1 and TRBJ2-3, with D possibly matching TRBD2 (6 bases). Deletions cut 2 bases from V and 0 bases from J, with 9 bases between. Germline CDR1 reads DFQATT; CDR2 reads SNEGSKA (reference sequence). The CDR3 length is 14 residues. The CDR3 nucleotides are TGCAGTGCTAGAAAGCGGGTTAGCACAGATACGCAGTATTTT. Protein sequence: CSARKRVSTDTQYF.

This clonotype has at least ten counts. The genes are TRBV6-2 or TRBV6-3 and TRBJ2-1; 9 nucleotides match TRBD2. From germline, CDR1 is MNHEY and CDR2 SVGEGT. The CDR3 extends over 20 amino acids. V shed 6 bases, J shed 1 base, and the junction held 19 bases outside the gene matches. This CDR3 reads CASSRVAGVDRLRSYNEQFF. The CDR3 nucleotides are TGTGCCAGCAGCCGCGTAGCGGGAGTGGATCGTCTTCGGTCCTACAATGAGCAGTTCTTC.

This clonotype was seen just once. A much bigger clone sits one base away, suggesting this may be a read error. The chain couples TRBV12-3 or TRBV12-4 to TRBJ2-1; D perhaps matches TRBD2 (6 bases). V was pared by 10 bases and J by 3 bases, with 19 bases between. This CDR3 region has 15 residues. The CDR3 nucleotides are TGTGCCATCAGCCCCCTGCGGGAATTCTACAATGAGCAGTTCTTC. Translation: CAISPLREFYNEQFF.

This clonotype was recorded at least ten times. The rearrangement links TRBV12-3 or TRBV12-4 to TRBJ1-2, with 9 positions matching TRBD1. Trimming removed 3 bases from V and 4 bases from J; junction bases left unmatched: 6. The CDR3 length is 15 residues. CDR3 amino acids: CASSFRDRATYGYTF. The CDR3 nucleotides are TGTGCCAGCAGTTTCCGGGACAGGGCGACCTATGGCTACACCTTC.

The table lists this clonotype with many counts. The J gene is TRBJ1-4, the V gene TRBV3-1; D is possibly TRBD1 (5 bases). V was cut by 4 bases and J by 8 bases, with 14 bases left in between. The CDR3 length is 14 residues. Per the germline V gene, CDR1 is LGHDT and CDR2 is YNNKEL (reference sequence). The CDR3 bases are TGTGCCAGCAGCCTTCGGGACCGGGGCGAAAAACTGTTTTTT. Translation: CASSLRDRGEKLFF.

This clonotype was seen at least ten times. The CDR3 is CASSKENPGGRSYNEQFF. In DNA, the CDR3 is TGTGCCAGCAGCAAAGAAAACCCGGGGGGGCGTTCCTACAATGAGCAGTTCTTC. This chain joins TRBV6-1 and TRBJ2-1; 8 nucleotides line up with TRBD2. Per germline, CDR1 MNHNS and CDR2 SASEGT. Germline trimming cut 6 bases from V and 1 base from J; bases unmatched to any gene: 14. The CDR3 spans 18 residues.

The V call is TRBV19, the J call TRBJ1-1; D remains unclear. The CDR3 is made up of 13 amino acids. Germline CDR1 reads LNHDA; CDR2 reads SQIVND (reference sequence). V dropped 3 bases and J dropped 1 base, with 6 bases sitting between them. CDR3: CASSITKNTEAFF. For the CDR3, the DNA is TGTGCCAGTAGTATCACAAAGAACACTGAAGCTTTCTTT.

In this sample, this clonotype turned up many times. The V gene is TRBV12-3 or TRBV12-4, the J gene TRBJ2-5, with 8 bases lining up with TRBD2. CDR3 length equals 13 residues. V shed 11 bases, J shed 2 bases, and the junction held 7 bases outside the gene matches. The CDR3 protein is CASQREFQETQYF. The CDR3 DNA reads TGTGCCTCTCAGCGGGAGTTTCAAGAGACCCAGTACTTC.

This clonotype was detected ten times or more. The chain couples TRBV4-2 to TRBJ2-1; the D gene is possibly TRBD1 (8 bases). Germline-derived CDR1 and CDR2 are LGHNA and YNFKEQ. The length of the CDR3 is 16 residues. V gave up 0 bases and J gave up 3 bases, with 12 bases separating them. The CDR3: CASSQDTGGDYNEQFF. The DNA of the CDR3 is TGTGCCAGCAGCCAAGATACAGGGGGGGACTACAATGAGCAGTTCTTC.

This clonotype was counted ten times or more. This chain connects TRBV29-1 to TRBJ1-6; 9 bases agree with TRBD1. The CDR3 is 12 amino acids. Germline V gene lookup returns CDR1 SQVTM and CDR2 ANQGSEA. J was trimmed by 10 bases and V by 5 bases; bases with no gene match: 3. In DNA form, the CDR3 reads TGCAGCGTTCGACAGGGGGACTCACCCCTCCACTTT. This codes for CSVRQGDSPLHF.

In its sample, this clonotype was seen many times. This sequence joins TRBV18 and TRBJ2-7; no reliable D call. Germline V gene lookup returns CDR1 KGHSH and CDR2 LQKENI. With 3 bases removed from V and 5 bases from J, the gap between germline ends came to 14 bases. This CDR3 is built from 14 residues. DNA for the CDR3: TGTGCCAGCTCACCGACATCCACTCTCGACGAGCAGTACTTC. Translating gives CASSPTSTLDEQYF.

To note about this clonotype: Possible read error: a much larger clone is one base away. This chain connects TRBV7-2 to TRBJ2-1; D unresolved. Germline V gene sequence: CDR1 SGHTA, CDR2 FQGNSA. CDR3 length equals 15 residues. This CDR3 reads CARSSSPGSRDEQFF. CDR3 bases: TGTGCCAGAAGCTCTTCCCCAGGTTCGCGCGATGAGCAGTTCTTC.

Ten or more counts support this clonotype. V is TRBV29-1 and J is TRBJ2-7; D remains unclear. The V gene lost 1 base and the J gene lost 3 bases, with 7 bases spanning the gap. The CDR3 is made up of 12 amino acids. In germline, CDR1 is SQVTM, CDR2 ANQGSEA. This chain's CDR3 is CSVEALNYEQYF. The DNA of the CDR3 is TGCAGCGTTGAAGCTCTCAACTACGAGCAGTACTTC.

This clonotype has at least ten counts. The chain couples TRBV12-3 or TRBV12-4 to TRBJ2-2, with D perhaps matching TRBD2 (5 bases). The CDR3 is 17 amino acids. V lost 6 bases and J 2 bases, leaving 19 bases between the germline ends. DNA for the CDR3: TGTGCCAGCAGCGGCGAGGAGGCATGGCCAAACACCGGGGAGCTGTTTTTT. Translating it yields CASSGEEAWPNTGELFF.

This clonotype was seen ten or more times. The rearrangement links TRBV29-1 to TRBJ2-1; D is undetermined. This CDR3 has 15 amino acids. Germline loops: CDR1 SQVTM, CDR2 ANQGSEA. The V and J ends lost 0 bases and 4 bases respectively, with 13 bases between them. The CDR3 DNA sequence: TGCAGCGTTGAAGATCGGCGGAGTGGTTACAATGAGCAGTTCTTC. As protein: CSVEDRRSGYNEQFF.

In this sample, this clonotype turned up many times. This sequence joins TRBV5-1 and TRBJ2-3; 11 nucleotides agree with TRBD2. V lost 4 bases and J lost 6; bases outside the gene matches: 7. The V gene's germline CDR1 is SGHRS and CDR2 YFSETQ. CDR3 size: 15 residues. CDR3 in DNA: TGCGCCAGCAGCCCGGGACTAGCGGTCCCGGATACGCAGTATTTT. It codes for CASSPGLAVPDTQYF.

This clonotype has at least ten counts. The chain carries TRBV20-1 and TRBJ2-1; TRBD2 matches 9 bases. This CDR3 is built from 16 residues. Germline assignment: CDR1 DFQATT and CDR2 SNEGSKA (reference sequence). V dropped 4 bases and J dropped 8; count of bases not matched to a gene: 15. The CDR3 DNA follows: TGCAGTGCTATTGGTCGCGGGCGGGGGGGCCTCGATGAGCAGTTCTTC. Protein: CSAIGRGRGGLDEQFF.

This clonotype was counted many times. This chain links TRBV15 with TRBJ2-1; TRBD2 agrees at 11 bases. The CDR3 totals 13 residues. In germline, CDR1 is LNHNV, CDR2 YYDKDF (reference sequence). With V trimmed by 5 bases and J by 12 bases, 6 bases remained unmatched. The CDR3 protein is CATSVSGRATQFF. CDR3 nucleotides: TGTGCCACCAGCGTTAGCGGGAGGGCTACGCAGTTCTTC.

This clonotype has at least ten counts. V and J are TRBV6-5 and TRBJ1-2, with a weak D call TRBD1 (5 bases). The CDR3 is made up of 17 amino acids. The germline V gene has CDR1 MNHEY and CDR2 SVGAGI. Trimming took 4 bases from V and 1 from J, leaving 19 bases between them. In DNA, the CDR3 is TGTGCCAGCAGTTTACCGGGACGCGCTTCGCGTAACTATGGCTACACCTTC. Its protein is CASSLPGRASRNYGYTF.

This clonotype was counted between two and nine times. This chain links TRBV5-4 with TRBJ2-2; TRBD1 matches at 7 bases. CDR3 length: 14 residues. V lost 10 bases and J lost 1; bases outside the gene matches: 7. The germline gives CDR1 SGHNT, CDR2 YYREEE (reference sequence). CDR3 DNA: TGTGCCTATTACCGGGACAGGAACACCGGGGAGCTGTTTTTT. Encoded protein: CAYYRDRNTGELFF.

The chain couples TRBV2 to TRBJ2-7; D possibly matches TRBD1 or TRBD2 (5 bases each). Germline V gives CDR1 SNHLY, CDR2 FYNNEI. V was clipped by 8 bases and J by 0 bases, with 11 bases between them. The CDR3 sequence is 13 residues long. CDR3 region: CASDGTDSYEQYF. CDR3 nucleotide sequence: TGTGCCAGCGACGGGACGGACTCCTACGAGCAGTACTTC.